Below are 12 T cell receptor beta chains sequenced from a single sample in a study of blood T cell repertoires in COVID-19. Produced via immunoSEQ multiplex PCR; TCRdb's table is partial and in-frame only. The data show 75,000 to 80,000 clones, with roughly 90% seen just once and around 17% held by the top ten. Sequencing input: peripheral blood. These receptors were obtained from a human donor in a cohort sampled during active COVID-19.

This rearrangement joins TRBV10-3 to TRBJ1-1, with a possible D match to TRBD1 (5 bases). CDR3 length: 13 residues. Germline CDR1 ENHRY, CDR2 SYGVKD. Trimming removed 6 bases from V and 7 bases from J, with 15 bases in between. The CDR3 DNA reads as TGTGCCATCAGGAAGGGAGGGGACTTTGAAGCTTTCTTT. It translates to CAIRKGGDFEAFF.

The gene calls are TRBV28 and TRBJ2-7; TRBD1 agrees at 7 bases. From germline, CDR1 is MDHEN and CDR2 SYDVKM. J lost 0 bases, V lost 6 bases, and 8 bases had no gene match. This CDR3 region has 15 residues. CDR3 sequence (DNA): TGTGCCAGCAGGGGCGCGACAGGGTTCTCCTACGAGCAGTACTTC. Translation gives CASRGATGFSYEQYF.

V is TRBV5-4 and J is TRBJ1-6; TRBD1 agrees at 8 bases. Looked up from germline, CDR1 is SGHNT and CDR2 is YYREEE (reference sequence). With V trimmed by 3 bases and J by 7 bases, 6 bases remained unmatched. This CDR3 is built from 15 residues. The CDR3 spells CASSSDRVDNSPLHF. CDR3 nucleotide sequence: TGTGCCAGCAGCTCGGACAGGGTAGACAATTCACCCCTCCACTTT.

The DNA for the CDR3 is TGCGCCAGCAGCTTGAGGCAGGGGAAATACGAGCAGTACTTC. This translates into CASSLRQGKYEQYF. V and J are TRBV5-1 and TRBJ2-7; D is perhaps TRBD1 (6 bases). The ends were cut back, 1 base at V and 4 bases at J, with 12 bases in the middle. Germline CDR1 is SGHRS and CDR2 is YFSETQ. The CDR3 is 14 residues long.

The chain carries TRBV6-2 or TRBV6-3 and TRBJ2-1; 11 bases match TRBD2. The trim removed 3 bases at V and 3 bases at J, leaving 7 bases unmatched. CDR3 length: 17 residues. Looked up from germline, CDR1 is MNHEY and CDR2 is SVGEGT. The CDR3 region is CASSYTTGTSGYNEQFF. DNA for the CDR3: TGTGCCAGCAGTTATACGACCGGGACTAGCGGCTACAATGAGCAGTTCTTC.

This clone appeared once. This chain joins TRBV29-1 and TRBJ2-5; 8 bases agree with TRBD2. The V segment lost 4 bases and the J segment 4 bases; nucleotides outside the gene matches: 8. The CDR3 runs 14 residues. Germline CDR1 is SQVTM and CDR2 is ANQGSEA. In DNA form, the CDR3 reads TGCAGCGTTGCCCGGGGGGGGGTTGGAGAGACCCAGTACTTC. Its translation: CSVARGGVGETQYF.

The V gene is TRBV11-2, the J gene TRBJ2-2, with 11 positions matching TRBD2. The germline V gene encodes CDR1 SGHAT and CDR2 FQNNGV. The CDR3 spans 17 residues. V lost 6 bases, J lost 0 bases, and 6 bases stayed unmatched. The CDR3 spells CASRPLAGGANTGELFF. In DNA, the CDR3 is TGTGCCAGCAGGCCTCTAGCGGGGGGCGCGAACACCGGGGAGCTGTTTTTT.

The chain uses TRBV27 and TRBJ2-5, with 8 positions matching TRBD1. After removal of 3 bases from V and 5 bases from J, the junction contained 5 bases not matched to a gene. CDR1 and CDR2 from the germline V gene are MNHEY and SMNVEV (reference sequence). The CDR3 loop spans 14 amino acids. The CDR3: CASSLQGAWETQYF. CDR3 bases: TGTGCCAGCAGTTTGCAGGGGGCCTGGGAGACCCAGTACTTC.

The chain carries TRBV7-2 and TRBJ1-3; 7 positions agree with TRBD1. CDR1 SGHTA and CDR2 FQGNSA come from the germline V gene. The V segment lost 3 bases and the J segment 2 bases; nucleotides outside the gene matches: 7. This CDR3 contains 16 residues. The chain's CDR3 is CASSFSPQGAGNTIYF. DNA of the CDR3: TGTGCCAGCAGCTTCTCCCCCCAGGGGGCTGGAAACACCATATATTTT.

The V and J genes are TRBV11-3 and TRBJ2-1; D perhaps matches TRBD1 (6 bases). This CDR3 is 14 amino acids long. V lost 5 bases to trimming and J lost 4 bases, with 12 bases between them. Germline V gene lookup returns CDR1 SGHNT and CDR2 YENEEA. CDR3 in amino acids: CASSVNGQYNEQFF. In DNA form, the CDR3 reads TGTGCCAGCAGCGTGAACGGACAGTACAATGAGCAGTTCTTC. The full variable domain, completed using reference TRBV11-3 and TRBJ2-1, is EAGVVQSPRYKIIEKKQPVAFWCNPISGHNTLYWYLQNLGQGPELLIRYENEEAVDDSQLPKDRFSAERLKGVDSTLKIQPAELGDSAVYLCASSVNGQYNEQFFGPGTRLTVL.

The V gene is TRBV7-9, the J gene TRBJ1-1; TRBD1 aligns across 11 bases. CDR3 length: 16 residues. With 6 bases clipped from V and 5 bases from J, the junction kept 11 bases outside the gene matches. Germline loops: CDR1 SEHNR, CDR2 FQNEAQ (reference sequence). The DNA of the CDR3 is TGTGCCAGCAGGCAAGGACAGGGGGCGCGTTTTACTGAAGCTTTCTTT. Translated: CASRQGQGARFTEAFF. The variable domain in full, completed from reference TRBV7-9 and TRBJ1-1, reads DTGVSQNPRHKITKRGQNVTFRCDPISEHNRLYWYRQTLGQGPEFLTYFQNEAQLEKSRLLSDRFSAERPKGSFSTLEIQRTEQGDSAMYLCASRQGQGARFTEAFFGQGTRLTVV.

This clone was seen only a few times. The rearrangement uses TRBV30 and TRBJ1-6; D call uncertain. The germline gives CDR1 GTSNPN, CDR2 SVGIG (reference sequence). The V end lost 1 base, the J end lost 8 bases, and 9 bases lay between the germline ends. CDR3 length: 13 amino acids. In nucleotides, the CDR3 is TGTGCCTGGAGTGAGTCCCGGGATTCACCCCTCCACTTT. Amino acid sequence: CAWSESRDSPLHF.